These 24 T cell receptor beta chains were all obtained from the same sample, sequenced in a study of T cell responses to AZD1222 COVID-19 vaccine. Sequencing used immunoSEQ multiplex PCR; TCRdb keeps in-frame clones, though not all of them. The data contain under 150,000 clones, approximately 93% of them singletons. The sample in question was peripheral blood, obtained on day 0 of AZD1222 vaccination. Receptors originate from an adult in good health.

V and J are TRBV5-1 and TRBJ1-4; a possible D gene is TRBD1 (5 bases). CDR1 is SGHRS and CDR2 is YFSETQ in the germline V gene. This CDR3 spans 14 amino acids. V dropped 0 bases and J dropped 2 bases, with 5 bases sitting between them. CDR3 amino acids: CASSLGGTNEKLFF. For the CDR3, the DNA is TGCGCCAGCAGCTTGGGGGGGACTAATGAAAAACTGTTTTTT.

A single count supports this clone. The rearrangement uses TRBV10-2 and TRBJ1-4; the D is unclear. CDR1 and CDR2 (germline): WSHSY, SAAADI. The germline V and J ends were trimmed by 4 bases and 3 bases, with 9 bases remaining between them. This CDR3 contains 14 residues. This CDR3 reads CASSVDGSNEKLFF. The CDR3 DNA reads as TGCGCCAGCAGTGTTGACGGATCTAATGAAAAACTGTTTTTT.

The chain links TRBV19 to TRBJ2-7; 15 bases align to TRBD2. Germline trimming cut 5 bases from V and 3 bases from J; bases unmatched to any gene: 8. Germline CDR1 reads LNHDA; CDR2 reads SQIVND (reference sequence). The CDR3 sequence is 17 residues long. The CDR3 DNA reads TGTGCCAGTAGTGGCCTAGGACTAGCGGGAGGGAACTACGAGCAGTACTTC. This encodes CASSGLGLAGGNYEQYF. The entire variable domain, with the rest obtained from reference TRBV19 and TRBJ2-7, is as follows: DGGITQSPKYLFRKEGQNVTLSCEQNLNHDAMYWYRQDPGQGLRLIYYSQIVNDFQKGDIAEGYSVSREKKESFPLTVTSAQKNPTAFYLCASSGLGLAGGNYEQYFGPGTRLTVT.

The CDR3 loop is CASSFRGANSPLHF. The CDR3 coding sequence is TGTGCCAGCAGTTTCCGGGGAGCGAATTCACCCCTCCACTTT. The gene calls are TRBV27 and TRBJ1-6; D uncertain. This CDR3 is 14 amino acids long. In germline, CDR1 is MNHEY, CDR2 SMNVEV (reference sequence). The ends were cut back, 3 bases at V and 7 bases at J, with 10 bases in the middle.

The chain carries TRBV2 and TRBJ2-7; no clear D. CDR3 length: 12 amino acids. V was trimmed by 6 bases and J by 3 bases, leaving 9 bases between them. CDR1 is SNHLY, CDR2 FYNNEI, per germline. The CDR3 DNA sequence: TGTGCCAGCAGACTTAACCACTACGAGCAGTACTTC. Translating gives CASRLNHYEQYF.

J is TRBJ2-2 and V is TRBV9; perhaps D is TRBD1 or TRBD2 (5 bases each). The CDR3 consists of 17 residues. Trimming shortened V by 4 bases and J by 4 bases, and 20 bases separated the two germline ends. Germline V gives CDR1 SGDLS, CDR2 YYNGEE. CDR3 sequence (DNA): TGTGCCAGCAGCCCCAGCTCTCTGAGGGGCCTCACCGGGGAGCTGTTTTTT. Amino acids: CASSPSSLRGLTGELFF.

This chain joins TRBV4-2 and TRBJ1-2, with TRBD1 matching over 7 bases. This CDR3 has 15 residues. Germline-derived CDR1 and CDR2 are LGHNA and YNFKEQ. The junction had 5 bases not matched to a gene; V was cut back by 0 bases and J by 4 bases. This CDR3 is CASSQDPQGSYGYTF. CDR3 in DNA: TGTGCCAGCAGCCAAGACCCACAGGGGAGCTATGGCTACACCTTC.

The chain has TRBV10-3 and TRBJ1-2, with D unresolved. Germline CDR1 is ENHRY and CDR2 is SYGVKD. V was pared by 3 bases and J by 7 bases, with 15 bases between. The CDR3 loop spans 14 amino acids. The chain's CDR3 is CAISDKGIVGGYTF. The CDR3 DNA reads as TGTGCCATCAGTGACAAGGGTATCGTCGGTGGCTACACCTTC.

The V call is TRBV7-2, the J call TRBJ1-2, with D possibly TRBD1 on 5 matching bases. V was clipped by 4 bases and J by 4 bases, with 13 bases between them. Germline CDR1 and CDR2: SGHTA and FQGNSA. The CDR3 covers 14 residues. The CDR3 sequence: CASSSPGLFYGYTF. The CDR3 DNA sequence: TGTGCCAGCAGCTCACCGGGACTGTTCTATGGCTACACCTTC. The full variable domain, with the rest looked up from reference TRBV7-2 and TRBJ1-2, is GAGVSQSPSNKVTEKGKDVELRCDPISGHTALYWYRQSLGQGLEFLIYFQGNSAPDKSGLPSDRFSAERTGGSVSTLTIQRTQQEDSAVYLCASSSPGLFYGYTFGSGTRLTVV.

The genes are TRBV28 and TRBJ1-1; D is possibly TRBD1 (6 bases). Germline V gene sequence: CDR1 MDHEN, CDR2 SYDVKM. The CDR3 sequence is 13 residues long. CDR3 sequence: CAERGVEGTEAFF. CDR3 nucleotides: TGTGCTGAGAGGGGGGTCGAGGGCACTGAAGCTTTCTTT.

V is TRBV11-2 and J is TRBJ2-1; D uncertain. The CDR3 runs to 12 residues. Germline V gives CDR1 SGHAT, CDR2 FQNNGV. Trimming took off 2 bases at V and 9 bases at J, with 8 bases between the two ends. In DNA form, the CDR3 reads TGTGCCAGCAGCTTACTTATTACTGAGCAGTTCTTC. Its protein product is CASSLLITEQFF.

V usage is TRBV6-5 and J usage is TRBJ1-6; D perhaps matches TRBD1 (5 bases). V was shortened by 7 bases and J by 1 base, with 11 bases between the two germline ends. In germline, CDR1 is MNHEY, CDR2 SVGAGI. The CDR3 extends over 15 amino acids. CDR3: CASKLGESYNSPLHF. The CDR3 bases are TGTGCCAGCAAGCTAGGGGAATCCTATAATTCACCCCTCCACTTT.

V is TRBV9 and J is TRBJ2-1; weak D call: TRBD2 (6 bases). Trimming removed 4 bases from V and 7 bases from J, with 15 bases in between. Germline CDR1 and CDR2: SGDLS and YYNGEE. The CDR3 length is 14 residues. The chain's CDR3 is CASSSKTRPNEQFF. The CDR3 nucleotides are TGTGCCAGCAGCTCCAAGACTAGACCGAATGAGCAGTTCTTC. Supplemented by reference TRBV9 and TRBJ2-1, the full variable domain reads DSGVTQTPKHLITATGQRVTLRCSPRSGDLSVYWYQQSLDQGLQFLIQYYNGEERAKGNILERFSAQQFPDLHSELNLSSLELGDSALYFCASSSKTRPNEQFFGPGTRLTVL.

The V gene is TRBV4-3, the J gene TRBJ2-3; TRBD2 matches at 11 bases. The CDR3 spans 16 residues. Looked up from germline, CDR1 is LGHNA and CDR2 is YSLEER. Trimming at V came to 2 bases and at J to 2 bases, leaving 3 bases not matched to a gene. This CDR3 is CASSQTTSGDTDTQYF. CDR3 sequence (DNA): TGCGCCAGCAGCCAAACGACTAGCGGGGACACAGATACGCAGTATTTT.

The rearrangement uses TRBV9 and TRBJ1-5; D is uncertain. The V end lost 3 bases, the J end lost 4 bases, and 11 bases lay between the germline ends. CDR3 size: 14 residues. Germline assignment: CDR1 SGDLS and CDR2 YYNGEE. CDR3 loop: CASSADSGNQPQHF. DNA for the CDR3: TGTGCCAGCAGCGCCGACTCCGGTAATCAGCCCCAGCATTTT.

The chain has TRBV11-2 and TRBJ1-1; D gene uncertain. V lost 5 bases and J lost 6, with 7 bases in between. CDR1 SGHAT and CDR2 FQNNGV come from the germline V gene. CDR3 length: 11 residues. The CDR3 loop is CASSPQSEAFF. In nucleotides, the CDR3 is TGTGCCAGCAGCCCACAGTCTGAAGCTTTCTTT.

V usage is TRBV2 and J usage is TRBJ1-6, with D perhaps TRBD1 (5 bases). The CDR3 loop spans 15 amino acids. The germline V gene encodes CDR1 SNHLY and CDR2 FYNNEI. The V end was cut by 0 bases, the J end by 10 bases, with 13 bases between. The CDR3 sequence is CASSEAGREGSPLHF. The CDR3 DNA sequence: TGTGCCAGCAGTGAAGCGGGGAGGGAGGGGTCACCCCTCCACTTT.

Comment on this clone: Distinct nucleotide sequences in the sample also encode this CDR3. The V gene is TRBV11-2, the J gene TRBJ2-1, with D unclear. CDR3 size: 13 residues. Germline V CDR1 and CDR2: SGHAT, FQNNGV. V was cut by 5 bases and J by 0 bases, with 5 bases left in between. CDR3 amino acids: CASSLGSYNEQFF. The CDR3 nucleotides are TGTGCCAGCAGCCTAGGCTCCTACAATGAGCAGTTCTTC. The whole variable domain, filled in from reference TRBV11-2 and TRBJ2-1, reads EAGVAQSPRYKIIEKRQSVAFWCNPISGHATLYWYQQILGQGPKLLIQFQNNGVVDDSQLPKDRFSAERLKGVDSTLKIQPAKLEDSAVYLCASSLGSYNEQFFGPGTRLTVL.

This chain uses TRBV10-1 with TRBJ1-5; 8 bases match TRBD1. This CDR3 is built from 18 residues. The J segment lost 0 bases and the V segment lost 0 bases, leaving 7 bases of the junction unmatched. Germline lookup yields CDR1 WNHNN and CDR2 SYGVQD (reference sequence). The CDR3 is CASSESGQAHYSNQPQHF. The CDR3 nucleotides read TGCGCCAGCAGTGAGTCGGGACAGGCCCATTATAGCAATCAGCCCCAGCATTTT.

DNA for the CDR3: TGTGCCAGCAGCTCCTCGACCAACTCTGGAAACACCATATATTTT. This translates into CASSSSTNSGNTIYF. The J gene is TRBJ1-3, the V gene TRBV13; D gene uncertain. The CDR3 length is 15 residues. Germline CDR1 and CDR2: PRHDT and FYEKMQ (reference sequence). Trimming pared 4 bases from V and 0 bases from J, leaving 10 bases between.

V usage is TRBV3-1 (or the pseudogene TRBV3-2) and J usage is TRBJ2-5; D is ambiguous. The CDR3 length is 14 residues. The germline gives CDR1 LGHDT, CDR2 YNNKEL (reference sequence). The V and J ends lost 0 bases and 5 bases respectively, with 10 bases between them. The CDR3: CASSQDPLRETQYF. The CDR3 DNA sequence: TGTGCCAGCAGCCAAGATCCACTTAGGGAGACCCAGTACTTC.

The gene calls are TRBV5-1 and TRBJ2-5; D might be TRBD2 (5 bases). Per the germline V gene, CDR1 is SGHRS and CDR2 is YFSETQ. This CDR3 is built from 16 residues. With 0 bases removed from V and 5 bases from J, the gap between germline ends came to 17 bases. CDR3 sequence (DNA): TGCGCCAGCAGCTTGGTCCCTCCGGGAACGGGTGAGACCCAGTACTTC. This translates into CASSLVPPGTGETQYF.

CDR3 DNA sequence: TGTGCCAGCAGCCAACTCCGATTACAGTGGAAGACTGAAGCTTTCTTT. Amino acid sequence: CASSQLRLQWKTEAFF. The J gene is TRBJ1-1, the V gene TRBV7-2, with D unresolved. CDR3 size: 16 residues. Germline V CDR1 and CDR2: SGHTA, FQGNSA. Trimming left V 5 bases short and J 5 bases short, with 21 bases between.

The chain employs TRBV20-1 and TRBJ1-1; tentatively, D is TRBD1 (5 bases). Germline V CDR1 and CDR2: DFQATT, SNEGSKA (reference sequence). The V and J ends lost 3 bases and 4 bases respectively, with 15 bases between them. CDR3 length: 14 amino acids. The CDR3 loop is CSASNLGGSTEAFF. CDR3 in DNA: TGCAGTGCTAGTAATCTCGGGGGGAGCACTGAAGCTTTCTTT.